Each of the 2 T cell receptor beta chains below was sequenced from the same sample in a study of Graves' ophthalmopathy and Graves' hyperthyroidism. RNA transcripts provided the template for amplifying TCR beta CDR3 regions. HTBI primers were employed in first-round RT-PCR, then a second-round multiplex PCR followed. MiXCR, applied by TCRdb to the multiplex PCR reads, yields one record per CDR3 protein. The sample holds 150,000 to 200,000 distinct CDR3 sequences; approximately 40% are singletons and the top ten take 8% to 9%. The sequencing sample was made of peripheral blood. All receptors come from a man aged 30 to 39 with Graves' ophthalmopathy.

This clonotype was recorded many times. This sequence joins TRBV12-5 and TRBJ1-1; D is unclear. This CDR3 has 13 amino acids. V was clipped by 5 bases and J by 0 bases, with 7 bases between them. Germline CDR1 and CDR2: LGHNT and FRNRAP. CDR3 nucleotide sequence: TGTGCTAGTGGTAGAGGACTGAACACTGAAGCTTTCTTT. Translating it yields CASGRGLNTEAFF. Full variable domain (rest looked up from reference TRBV12-5 and TRBJ1-1): DARVTQTPRHKVTEMGQEVTMRCQPILGHNTVFWYRQTMMQGLELLAYFRNRAPLDDSGMPKDRFSAEMPDATLATLKIQPSEPRDSAVYFCASGRGLNTEAFFGQGTRLTVV.

The V gene is TRBV25-1, the J gene TRBJ2-7; TRBD1 agrees at 8 bases. Germline trimming cut 5 bases from V and 6 bases from J; bases unmatched to any gene: 6. The germline V gene encodes CDR1 MGHDK and CDR2 SYGVNS. The CDR3 is 13 amino acids. CDR3 residues: CASSRDRPPEQYF. The CDR3 coding sequence is TGTGCCAGCAGTAGGGACAGGCCGCCCGAGCAGTACTTC.